The 11 T cell receptor beta chains below come from one sample, sequenced in a study of blood T cells in healthy people across ages. Through a sample-barcoded 5' primer and a J-beta primer mix, a second PCR was run for roughly 7 to 11 cycles. MiXCR was run by TCRdb on the 5' RACE reads, yielding one entry per CDR3 protein. The sample lists 1,500,000 or so distinct CDR3 sequences; less than 45% were seen once. Sequencing input: blood. The receptor set was obtained from a young woman in good health.

Comments on this clonotype: At one end the junction does not follow the germline gene, possibly because of a read error. V gene TRBV29-1 combines with J gene TRBJ2-2; 8 positions agree with TRBD1. The CDR3 totals 13 residues. From germline, CDR1 is SQVTM and CDR2 ANQGSEA. CDR3 region: CGVAQGAPGELFF. CDR3 sequence (DNA): TGCGGCGTTGCCCAGGGGGCGCCGGGGGAGCTGTTTTTT.

The chain is built from TRBV21-1 and TRBJ2-1. TRBV21-1 is a known pseudogene. The CDR3 covers 17 residues. The CDR3 sequence: CASRSVTKRDSYNEQFF. CDR3 in DNA: TGTGCCAGCCGGAGTGTCACGAAGCGGGACTCCTACAATGAGCAGTTCTTC.

This clonotype was seen more than once but under ten times. The chain joins TRBV7-2 to TRBJ2-1; 13 bases match TRBD2. The germline CDR1 and CDR2 sequences are SGHTA and FQGNSA. This CDR3 comprises 17 residues. Trimming at V came to 3 bases and at J to 6 bases, leaving 8 bases not matched to a gene. In DNA, the CDR3 is TGTGCCAGCAGCTTGGGACTAGCGGGGTGGGACAGCAATGAGCAGTTCTTC. The encoded protein is CASSLGLAGWDSNEQFF. The variable domain in full, with the rest retrieved from reference TRBV7-2 and TRBJ2-1, is GAGVSQSPSNKVTEKGKDVELRCDPISGHTALYWYRQSLGQGLEFLIYFQGNSAPDKSGLPSDRFSAERTGGSVSTLTIQRTQQEDSAVYLCASSLGLAGWDSNEQFFGPGTRLTVL.

This clonotype was counted between two and nine times. The rearrangement links TRBV2 to TRBJ2-7; TRBD1 is a possible D gene (6 bases). Trimming removed 7 bases at V and 0 bases at J, with 10 bases between. The CDR3 is made up of 13 amino acids. CDR1 SNHLY and CDR2 FYNNEI come from the germline V gene. For the CDR3, the DNA is TGTGCCAGCAAGCCACAGGGCTCCTACGAGCAGTACTTC. This codes for CASKPQGSYEQYF.

J is TRBJ2-1 and V is TRBV20-1; 8 bases line up with TRBD2. J gave up 8 bases and V 5 bases, and 14 bases lay outside the gene matches. The CDR3 consists of 15 residues. Germline assignment: CDR1 DFQATT and CDR2 SNEGSKA (reference sequence). The CDR3 DNA sequence: TGCAGTGCTCACATCGGGAGGGCCTGGTACGATGAGCAGTTCTTC. It is translated as CSAHIGRAWYDEQFF.

This clonotype has ten or more counts. The rearrangement joins TRBV7-2 to TRBJ2-7, with no clear D. V was pared by 5 bases and J by 1 base, with 15 bases between. From germline, CDR1 is SGHTA and CDR2 FQGNSA. There are 15 residues in the CDR3. CDR3 amino acids: CASSPAVGRSYEQYF. For the CDR3, the DNA is TGTGCCAGCAGCCCCGCTGTGGGTAGATCCTACGAGCAGTACTTC.

The CDR3 DNA reads TGTGCCAGCACCCTAGAGGCCCGGGGCTATGGCTACACCTTC. Translating it yields CASTLEARGYGYTF. The J gene is TRBJ1-2, the V gene TRBV12-3 or TRBV12-4, with no clear D. The CDR3 is 14 residues long. V shed 7 bases and J shed 4 bases, with 16 bases lying between them.

The V gene is TRBV4-2, the J gene TRBJ1-4, with TRBD1 matching 7 bases. Trimming cost V 1 base and J 4 bases; bases outside gene matches: 6. CDR1 and CDR2 (germline): LGHNA, YNFKEQ. This CDR3 is 16 amino acids long. CDR3 DNA: TGTGCCAGCAGCCAAGTGATAGACAGGGTTAATGAAAAACTGTTTTTT. It codes for CASSQVIDRVNEKLFF.

The chain uses TRBV29-1 and TRBJ2-3, with D perhaps matching TRBD1 or TRBD2 (5 bases each). Between the trimmed V and J ends, which lost 5 bases and 2 bases, there was a span of 11 bases. The germline V gene has CDR1 SQVTM and CDR2 ANQGSEA. There are 13 residues in the CDR3. The CDR3 region is CSVPGLDTDTQYF. The DNA of the CDR3 is TGCAGCGTTCCGGGGCTCGACACAGATACGCAGTATTTT.

The V call is TRBV20-1, the J call TRBJ2-5; 10 nucleotides line up with TRBD1. Unmatched junction bases numbered 8, after V lost 6 bases and J lost 7 bases. Germline V gives CDR1 DFQATT, CDR2 SNEGSKA (reference sequence). This CDR3 contains 13 residues. The CDR3 DNA sequence: TGCAGTGCCGTCGGGACAGGGGATGGGACCCAGTACTTC. Translation: CSAVGTGDGTQYF.

The J gene is TRBJ2-1, the V gene TRBV20-1; possible D gene TRBD2, 6 bases. Germline V gives CDR1 DFQATT, CDR2 SNEGSKA (reference sequence). Trimming left V 7 bases short and J 4 bases short, with 20 bases between. The CDR3 spans 15 residues. CDR3 protein: CSVTVPDGSYNEQFF. CDR3 coding DNA: TGCAGTGTTACAGTTCCGGACGGGAGTTACAATGAGCAGTTCTTC.